This entry lists 2 T cell receptor beta chains sequenced from one sample in a study of T cells expressing NK-cell markers. TCRdb re-called the 5' RACE reads; every CDR3 protein appears as one record, without DNA. The sample totals around 470,000 distinct CDR3 sequences; its top ten clones hold under 1.5%. Sequencing input: blood T cells: a sorted CD56 or NKG2C T cell subset, CD4+ or CD8+ T cells, or bulk PBMC T cells (not recorded which). The origin of the receptors is a woman in her forties or fifties in good health.

The rearrangement joins TRBV6-5 to TRBJ2-2. This CDR3 comprises 14 residues. Germline loops: CDR1 MNHEY, CDR2 SVGAGI. CDR3 sequence: CASRTDGYTGELFF.

The chain couples TRBV4-1 to TRBJ1-2; TCRdb picks TRBD1, but there is no DNA to check that call. CDR1 and CDR2 (germline): MGHRA, YSYEKL. The CDR3 is 15 residues long. The CDR3: CASSQEQGRNYGYTF.